This is a list of T cell receptor beta chains from one sample in a study of shared clonotypes between healthy human individuals. Sequencing used immunoSEQ multiplex PCR; TCRdb keeps in-frame clones, though not all of them. The sample lists roughly 2 million clones, approximately 94% occurring once. The sequenced sample consisted of naive CD4+ T cells sorted from blood. The receptors here all came from a man aged 18 to 30 in good health. Each CDR3 is given with its conserved first and last residue. The D gene is left open where the match is weak. Size tells how often a clone was seen (once, few, many) or the class of an expanded clone, and some rows leave it out.

clone_size,j_call,v_call,d_call,cdr3_nt,cdr3_aa
NA,TRBJ2-7,TRBV7-9,TRBD2,TGTGCCAGCAGCTTAAACTCCGGCGGGGGGGAGCAGTACTTC,CASSLNSGGGEQYF
NA,TRBJ1-5,TRBV19,NA,TGTGCCAGTAGTGTCAAGACTCCTAATAACCAGCCCCAGCATTTT,CASSVKTPNNQPQHF
NA,TRBJ2-1,TRBV5-4,NA,TGTGCCAGCAGCTTGGCCGGTGGCAGGGTGGCCCCACGGGGTAATGAGCAGTTCTTC,CASSLAGGRVAPRGNEQFF
NA,TRBJ2-3,TRBV9,TRBD2,TGTGCCAGCAGCGTAGGACTAGCCTCCTACACAGATACGCAGTATTTT,CASSVGLASYTDTQYF
NA,TRBJ1-6,TRBV6-1,NA,TGTGCCACCGCGGCCGGCCCTAATTCACCCCTCCACTTT,CATAAGPNSPLHF
NA,TRBJ1-6,TRBV9,TRBD1,TGTGCCAGCAGCGAGGGGACAGGTTTATCCTATAATTCACCCCTCCACTTT,CASSEGTGLSYNSPLHF
NA,TRBJ2-2,TRBV15,TRBD1,TGTGCCACCAGCAGGACAGGGTCTCGCACCGGGGAGCTGTTTTTT,CATSRTGSRTGELFF
NA,TRBJ2-1,TRBV6-1,TRBD2,TGTGCCAGCAGTGAAACTCCGGGACTAGCGGGAAAGGAGCAGTTCTTC,CASSETPGLAGKEQFF
once,TRBJ1-2,TRBV5-1,TRBD1,TGCGCCAGCAGCTTGCAGGGGGCGGATGGCTACACCTTC,CASSLQGADGYTF
NA,TRBJ2-7,TRBV15,NA,TGTGCCACCAGAGGGGGAAATCTTTACGAGCAGTACTTC,CATRGGNLYEQYF
NA,TRBJ2-3,TRBV6-1,NA,TGTGCCAGCAGTGAGGAGCGGACCCGCACAGATACGCAGTATTTT,CASSEERTRTDTQYF
NA,TRBJ1-4,TRBV2,TRBD1,TGTGCCAGCAGTATCGACAGGGTGGGAAATGAAAAACTGTTTTTT,CASSIDRVGNEKLFF
NA,TRBJ2-5,TRBV7-9,NA,TGTGCCAGCAGCCTAGTGTCGGAGACCCAGTACTTC,CASSLVSETQYF
NA,TRBJ2-1,TRBV10-3,NA,TGTGCCATCAACGAGGGGGCGGGGAGCAAAAATGAGCAGTTCTTC,CAINEGAGSKNEQFF
once,TRBJ2-7,TRBV2,TRBD1,TGTGCCAGCAGTGAGGACAGGGGCTACGAGCAGTACTTC,CASSEDRGYEQYF
NA,TRBJ1-2,TRBV10-1,TRBD1,TGCGCCACTCTAAAACAGGGGACTAACTATGGCTACACCTTC,CATLKQGTNYGYTF
NA,TRBJ2-7,TRBV19,NA,TGTGCCAGTAGTATCAGGGGTCCGGTATACGAGCAGTACTTC,CASSIRGPVYEQYF
NA,TRBJ1-2,TRBV18,NA,TGTGCCAGCTCACCACTTCCTGAGACGGATGCTAACTATGGCTACACCTTC,CASSPLPETDANYGYTF
NA,TRBJ2-5,TRBV5-4,TRBD2,TGTGCCAGCAGCTTAGACCCGGGGGGGACGGAGACCCAGTACTTC,CASSLDPGGTETQYF
NA,TRBJ2-2,TRBV4-1,NA,TGCGCCAGCAGCCAAGAGCCCGGTCTGGACACCGGGGAGCTGTTTTTT,CASSQEPGLDTGELFF
NA,TRBJ2-7,TRBV7-2,NA,TGTGCCAGCAGCTTAGAGCCGTACAGCCCCTACGAGCAGTACTTC,CASSLEPYSPYEQYF
NA,TRBJ1-5,TRBV28,TRBD1,TGTGCCAGCACCCAGGGGGGAATCAGTCAGCCCCAGCATTTT,CASTQGGISQPQHF
NA,TRBJ1-2,TRBV5-1,TRBD1,TGCGCCAGCAGCGAGGAGGGGGCCTATGGCTACACCTTC,CASSEEGAYGYTF
NA,TRBJ1-6,TRBV5-8,TRBD1,TGTGCCAGCAGACCGGGACAGATTGATTCACCCCTCCACTTT,CASRPGQIDSPLHF
NA,TRBJ1-6,TRBV9,TRBD1,TGTGCCAGCAGCGTTGACAACAGGGGGCGAGGGGCCCTCCACTTT,CASSVDNRGRGALHF
NA,TRBJ2-1,TRBV2,TRBD2,TGTGCCACTTATCACCGAGCGGGGGCAAGCTCCTACAATGAGCAGTTCTTC,CATYHRAGASSYNEQFF
NA,TRBJ1-2,TRBV2,NA,TGTGCCAGCAGTGATTCGACAGCCTACTATGGCTACACCTTC,CASSDSTAYYGYTF
NA,TRBJ2-5,TRBV4-3,TRBD2,TGCGCCAGCAGCCCGGGACTAGCGGGAGGGGAGTTCTTGACCCAGTACTTC,CASSPGLAGGEFLTQYF
NA,TRBJ1-1,TRBV7-3,NA,TGTGCCAGCAGCACCCAATCCGGCACTGAAGCTTTCTTT,CASSTQSGTEAFF
NA,TRBJ2-7,TRBV7-2,NA,TGTGCCAGCAGCTTCGCCGGGACGGTACAGACCTACGAGCAGTACTTC,CASSFAGTVQTYEQYF
NA,TRBJ2-5,TRBV5-4,NA,TGTGCCAGCAGCCCAAGGGGACGGTACGAGACCCAGTACTTC,CASSPRGRYETQYF
NA,TRBJ2-2,TRBV21-1,NA,TGTGCCAGCAGCACCGGACTAGCGGGAGAATGGGATACCGGGGAGCTGTTTTTT,CASSTGLAGEWDTGELFF
NA,TRBJ1-5,TRBV30,NA,TGTGCCTGGAGTACGGGGGGGAACAACCTCGGGCCCCAGCATTTT,CAWSTGGNNLGPQHF
NA,TRBJ2-6,TRBV6-5,NA,TGTGCCAGCACCTACAGTTGGGCTGGGGCCAACGTCCTGACTTTC,CASTYSWAGANVLTF
NA,TRBJ1-3,TRBV2,NA,TGTGCCAGCAGGCAGGGCCCCAGCTCTGGAAACACCATATATTTT,CASRQGPSSGNTIYF
NA,TRBJ2-6,TRBV19,NA,TGTGCCACATCCCGCAGCATATACTCTGGGGCCAACGTCCTGACTTTC,CATSRSIYSGANVLTF
NA,TRBJ2-2,TRBV4-3,TRBD2,TGCGCCAGCAGCCGAGGACTAGCGGCGAACACCGGGGAGCTGTTTTTT,CASSRGLAANTGELFF
NA,TRBJ2-7,TRBV27,NA,TGTGCCAGCCCTTCGAGGGGTAACGAGCAGTACTTC,CASPSRGNEQYF
NA,TRBJ1-2,TRBV28,NA,TGTGCCAGCAGGTTACAGGGCTTCTATGGCTACACCTTC,CASRLQGFYGYTF
NA,TRBJ2-1,TRBV7-2,TRBD1,TGTGCCAGCAGCCCCGGGACAGGGGTGCTTAGCTCCTACAATGAGCAGTTCTTC,CASSPGTGVLSSYNEQFF
NA,TRBJ2-7,TRBV2,NA,TGTGCCAGCAGCCTCTCAGGGATCTACGAGCAGTACTTC,CASSLSGIYEQYF
NA,TRBJ1-3,TRBV30,NA,TGTGCCTGGAGTGTACGAGGGTCCAGCTCTGGAAACACCATATATTTT,CAWSVRGSSSGNTIYF
NA,TRBJ1-5,TRBV11-2,TRBD1,TGTGCCAGCAGCTTAGATCGGACAGGGCGCCAGCCCCAGCATTTT,CASSLDRTGRQPQHF
NA,TRBJ1-4,TRBV6-1,NA,TGTGCCAGCAGTTTGACAGTTATTAATGAAAAACTGTTTTTT,CASSLTVINEKLFF
NA,TRBJ1-5,TRBV6-1,NA,TGTGCCAGCAGTTCAGGGGGCAATCAGCCCCAGCATTTT,CASSSGGNQPQHF
NA,TRBJ1-2,TRBV30,NA,TGTGCCTGGAGTGTTGGTACAACGTATGGCTACACCTTC,CAWSVGTTYGYTF
NA,TRBJ1-6,TRBV6-5,NA,TGTGCCAGCAGAGGCAGGGTTATGGATTCACCCCTCCACTTT,CASRGRVMDSPLHF
NA,TRBJ1-1,TRBV28,NA,TGTGCCAGCAGTGCCCCATATAGCACTGAAGCTTTCTTT,CASSAPYSTEAFF
NA,TRBJ1-1,TRBV28,NA,TGTGCCAGCAGTTTATGGTCGGCAGGGGCGTTGAGGGCTTTCTTT,CASSLWSAGALRAFF
NA,TRBJ2-5,TRBV6-5,NA,TGTGCCAGCAGTTACTCTGTTGGGACCCAGTACTTC,CASSYSVGTQYF
NA,TRBJ1-2,TRBV2,NA,TGTGCCAGCAGTGAAGAAGGCCCCCCGCCTGGCTACACCTTC,CASSEEGPPPGYTF
NA,TRBJ2-7,TRBV6-1,NA,TGTGCCAGCAGTGAACGGGGGGCCGAGACCTACGAGCAGTACTTC,CASSERGAETYEQYF
once,TRBJ2-5,TRBV7-2,NA,TGTGCCAGCAGCCTTCAGGGCCTGCTCTTGGAGACCCAGTACTTC,CASSLQGLLLETQYF
NA,TRBJ1-4,TRBV6-5,NA,TGTGCCAGCAGTGTGACAGGAAAGGGGGGAGAACTGTTTTTT,CASSVTGKGGELFF
NA,TRBJ1-2,TRBV6-1,NA,TGTGCCAGCAGCGGGCTGAACTATGGCTACACCTTC,CASSGLNYGYTF
NA,TRBJ2-5,TRBV6-5,NA,TGTGCCAGCAGTAACCTGGGAGAGACCCAGTACTTC,CASSNLGETQYF
NA,TRBJ2-3,TRBV5-1,NA,TGCGCCAGCAGCTCTTTAAGCACAGATACGCAGTATTTT,CASSSLSTDTQYF
once,TRBJ2-3,TRBV5-1,NA,TGCGCCAGCAGCTTGGATGGGTTCACAGATACGCAGTATTTT,CASSLDGFTDTQYF